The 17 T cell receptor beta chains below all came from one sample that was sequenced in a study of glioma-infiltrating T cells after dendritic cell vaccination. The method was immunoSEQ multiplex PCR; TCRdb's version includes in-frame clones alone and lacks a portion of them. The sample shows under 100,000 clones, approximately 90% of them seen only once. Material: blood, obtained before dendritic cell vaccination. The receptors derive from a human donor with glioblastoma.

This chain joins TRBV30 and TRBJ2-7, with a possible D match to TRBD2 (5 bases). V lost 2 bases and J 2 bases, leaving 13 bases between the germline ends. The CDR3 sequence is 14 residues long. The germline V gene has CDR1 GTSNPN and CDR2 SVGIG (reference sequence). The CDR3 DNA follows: TGTGCCTGGAGTAAATTGGACGGGGCCTACGAGCAGTACTTC. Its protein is CAWSKLDGAYEQYF. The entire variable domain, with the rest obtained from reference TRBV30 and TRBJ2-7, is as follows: SQTIHQWPATLVQPVGSPLSLECTVEGTSNPNLYWYRQAAGRGLQLLFYSVGIGQISSEVPQNLSASRPQDRQFILSSKKLLLSDSGFYLCAWSKLDGAYEQYFGPGTRLTVT.

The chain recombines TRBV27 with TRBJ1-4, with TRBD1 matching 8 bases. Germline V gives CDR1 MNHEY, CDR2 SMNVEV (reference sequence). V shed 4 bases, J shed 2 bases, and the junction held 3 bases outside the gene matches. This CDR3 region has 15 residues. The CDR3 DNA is TGTGCCAGCAGTTCTCAGGGGGCTACTAATGAAAAACTGTTTTTT. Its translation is CASSSQGATNEKLFF.

The CDR3 sequence: CASSSPGVSGGSSYEQYF. CDR3 sequence (DNA): TGTGCCAGCAGTTCCCCTGGGGTTAGCGGGGGGAGCTCCTACGAGCAGTACTTC. The rearrangement joins TRBV27 to TRBJ2-7; 10 nucleotides align to TRBD2. This CDR3 contains 18 residues. The trim removed 4 bases at V and 0 bases at J, leaving 12 bases unmatched. Germline-derived CDR1 and CDR2 are MNHEY and SMNVEV (reference sequence).

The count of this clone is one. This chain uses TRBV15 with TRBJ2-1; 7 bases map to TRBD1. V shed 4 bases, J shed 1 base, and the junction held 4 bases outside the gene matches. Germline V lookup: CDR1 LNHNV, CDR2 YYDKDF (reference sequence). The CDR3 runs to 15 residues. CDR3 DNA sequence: TGTGCCACCAGCAAGCGACAGGGTTCCTACAATGAGCAGTTCTTC. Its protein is CATSKRQGSYNEQFF.

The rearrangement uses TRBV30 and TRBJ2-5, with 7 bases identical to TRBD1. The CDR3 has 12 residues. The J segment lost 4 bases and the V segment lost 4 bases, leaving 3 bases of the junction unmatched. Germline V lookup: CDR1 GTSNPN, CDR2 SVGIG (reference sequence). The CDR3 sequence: CAWTTGRETQYF. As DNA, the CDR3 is TGTGCCTGGACGACAGGGAGAGAGACCCAGTACTTC.

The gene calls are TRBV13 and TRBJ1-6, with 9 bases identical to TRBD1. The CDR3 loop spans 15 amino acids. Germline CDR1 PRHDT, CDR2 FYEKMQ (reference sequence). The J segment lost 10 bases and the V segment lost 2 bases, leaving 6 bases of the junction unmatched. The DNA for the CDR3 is TGTGCCAGCAGCTTAAGGGGGACAGGGCGGTCACCCCTCCACTTT. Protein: CASSLRGTGRSPLHF.

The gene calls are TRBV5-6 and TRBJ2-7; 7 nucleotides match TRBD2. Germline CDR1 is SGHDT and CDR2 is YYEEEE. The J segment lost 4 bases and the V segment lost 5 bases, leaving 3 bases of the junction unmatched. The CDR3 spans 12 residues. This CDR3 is CASSLAEYEQYF. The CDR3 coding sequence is TGTGCCAGCAGTCTAGCGGAATACGAGCAGTACTTC. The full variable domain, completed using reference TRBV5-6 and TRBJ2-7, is DAGVTQSPTHLIKTRGQQVTLRCSPKSGHDTVSWYQQALGQGPQFIFQYYEEEERQRGNFPDRFSGHQFPNYSSELNVNALLLGDSALYLCASSLAEYEQYFGPGTRLTVT.

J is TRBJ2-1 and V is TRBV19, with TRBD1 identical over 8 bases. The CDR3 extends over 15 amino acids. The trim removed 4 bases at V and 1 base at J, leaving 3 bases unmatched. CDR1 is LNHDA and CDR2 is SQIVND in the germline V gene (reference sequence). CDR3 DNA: TGTGCCAGTAGTAGGCAGGGGGCTTCCTACAATGAGCAGTTCTTC. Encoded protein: CASSRQGASYNEQFF.

The CDR3 nucleotides are TGTGCCAGCAGCTTAGGGGGACAGGGTCCTTTGGCACCCCTCCACTTT. Translating gives CASSLGGQGPLAPLHF. The V and J genes are TRBV7-9 and TRBJ1-6, with 9 positions matching TRBD1. Per the germline V gene, CDR1 is SEHNR and CDR2 is FQNEAQ (reference sequence). The CDR3 spans 16 residues. J lost 11 bases, V lost 1 base, and 9 bases had no gene match.

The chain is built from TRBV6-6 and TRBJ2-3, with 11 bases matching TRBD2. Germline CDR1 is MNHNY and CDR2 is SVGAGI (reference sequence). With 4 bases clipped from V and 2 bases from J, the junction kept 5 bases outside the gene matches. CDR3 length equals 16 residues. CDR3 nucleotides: TGTGCCAGCAGTTTCACACTAGCGGGAGCCACAGATACGCAGTATTTT. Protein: CASSFTLAGATDTQYF.

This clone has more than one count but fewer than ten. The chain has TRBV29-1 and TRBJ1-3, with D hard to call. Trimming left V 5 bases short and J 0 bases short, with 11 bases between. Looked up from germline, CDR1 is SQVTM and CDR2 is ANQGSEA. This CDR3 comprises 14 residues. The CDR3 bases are TGCAGCGTTTCAGGAATTGGCTCTGGAAACACCATATATTTT. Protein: CSVSGIGSGNTIYF.

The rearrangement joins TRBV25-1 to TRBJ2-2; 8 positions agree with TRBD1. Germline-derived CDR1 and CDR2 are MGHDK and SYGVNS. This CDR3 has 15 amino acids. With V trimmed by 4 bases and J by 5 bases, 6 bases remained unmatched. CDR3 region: CASSAPGQGTGELFF. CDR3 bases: TGTGCCAGCAGTGCCCCCGGACAGGGAACCGGGGAGCTGTTTTTT.

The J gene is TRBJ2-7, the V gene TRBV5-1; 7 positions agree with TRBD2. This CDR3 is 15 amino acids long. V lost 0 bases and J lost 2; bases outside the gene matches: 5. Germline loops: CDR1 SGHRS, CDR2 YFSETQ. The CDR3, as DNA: TGCGCCAGCAGCTTGGGCCCAGCGGGGACCTACGAGCAGTACTTC. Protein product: CASSLGPAGTYEQYF.

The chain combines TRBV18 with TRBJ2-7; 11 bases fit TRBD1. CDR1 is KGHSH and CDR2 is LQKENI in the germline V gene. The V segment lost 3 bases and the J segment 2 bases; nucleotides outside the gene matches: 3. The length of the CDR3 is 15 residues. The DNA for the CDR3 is TGTGCCAGCTCACCGGGGACAGGGGGAACCTACGAGCAGTACTTC. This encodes CASSPGTGGTYEQYF.

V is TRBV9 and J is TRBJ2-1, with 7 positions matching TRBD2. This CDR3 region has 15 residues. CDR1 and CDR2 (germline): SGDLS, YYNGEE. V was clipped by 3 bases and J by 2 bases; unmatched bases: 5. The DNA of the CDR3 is TGTGCCAGCAGCGATCGGGGGGTACCCTACAATGAGCAGTTCTTC. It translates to CASSDRGVPYNEQFF.

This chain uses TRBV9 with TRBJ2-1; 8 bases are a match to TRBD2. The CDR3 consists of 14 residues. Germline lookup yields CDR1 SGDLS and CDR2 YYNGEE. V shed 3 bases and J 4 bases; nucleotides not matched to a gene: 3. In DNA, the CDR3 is TGTGCCAGCAGCGACGGGAGGGAGTACAATGAGCAGTTCTTC. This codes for CASSDGREYNEQFF.

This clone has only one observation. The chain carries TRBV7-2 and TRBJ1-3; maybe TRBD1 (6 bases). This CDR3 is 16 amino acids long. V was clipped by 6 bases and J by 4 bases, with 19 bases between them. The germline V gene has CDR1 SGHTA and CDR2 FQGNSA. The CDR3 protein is CASSRDVGGGGNTIYF. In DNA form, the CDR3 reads TGTGCCAGCAGTCGGGACGTAGGGGGTGGCGGAAACACCATATATTTT.